Sequencing of this T cell receptor beta chain was carried out in a study of T-cell memory formation after mild COVID-19. About the study: For the most part, TCR clusters were specific to one donor.

There are 15 residues in the CDR3. CDR1 is SEHNR, CDR2 FQNEAQ, per germline (reference sequence). V lost 4 bases to trimming and J lost 1 base, with 13 bases between them. Amplification by 5'RACE using constant-segment primers produced TCR alpha and TCR beta cDNA libraries that carried sample barcodes and UMIs. A single record per CDR3 protein comes from TCRdb applying MiXCR to the 5' RACE reads. This repertoire shows around 140,000 distinct CDR3 sequences, 15% to 20% found once; its top ten account for 2% to 2.5%. This clonotype was detected a few times. The target antigen is unknown. General study results and limits: For second-wave clones that peaked at day 37, SARS-CoV-2 specificity went unverified.

The chain couples TRBV7-9 to TRBJ2-5; tentative D call: TRBD2 (5 bases). This TCR was sampled from an adult woman who had mild COVID-19 (a few samples of this study predate the infection). Cell type and time point are not known. Sequenced sample: PBMCs or a T cell subset sorted from them (not recorded which). CDR3 region: CASSSAFGVQETQYF. In nucleotides, the CDR3 is TGTGCCAGCAGCTCGGCATTCGGGGTCCAAGAGACCCAGTACTTC.